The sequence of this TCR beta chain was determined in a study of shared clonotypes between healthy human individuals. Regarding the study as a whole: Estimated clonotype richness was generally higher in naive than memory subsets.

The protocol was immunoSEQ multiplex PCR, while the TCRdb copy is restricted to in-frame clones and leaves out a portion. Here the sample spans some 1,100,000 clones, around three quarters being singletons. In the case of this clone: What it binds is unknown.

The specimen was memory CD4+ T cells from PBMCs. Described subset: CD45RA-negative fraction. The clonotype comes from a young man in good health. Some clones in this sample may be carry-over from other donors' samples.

The CDR3 loop is CASSAQGYQETQYF. The CDR3 region has the DNA TGTGCCAGCAGCGCACAGGGGTACCAAGAGACCCAGTACTTC. The rearrangement joins TRBV21-1 to TRBJ2-5; the tabulated D call, TRBD1, remains unverified against the DNA. TRBV21-1 is an annotated pseudogene. The CDR3 has 14 residues.